This T cell receptor beta chain was sequenced in a study of T cell changes during pregnancy in multiple sclerosis. J was trimmed by 6 bases and V by 2 bases; bases with no gene match: 6. The germline CDR1 and CDR2 sequences are ENHRY and SYGVKD. The CDR3 runs 15 residues. Data came from immunoSEQ multiplex PCR; TCRdb stores just in-frame clones and leaves some out. This table holds 20,000 or so clones, 70% to 90% found once. Sequencing was performed on CD8+ T cells from peripheral blood mononuclear cells, taken in the second trimester of pregnancy. The J gene is TRBJ2-4, the V gene TRBV10-3; 8 nucleotides match TRBD1. The source of this sequence is a female donor in good health, enrolled as a control in a pregnancy study. The CDR3 bases are TGTGCCATCAGTGAGGGACAGGGACGGAGAAACATTCAGTACTTC. Protein: CAISEGQGRRNIQYF.